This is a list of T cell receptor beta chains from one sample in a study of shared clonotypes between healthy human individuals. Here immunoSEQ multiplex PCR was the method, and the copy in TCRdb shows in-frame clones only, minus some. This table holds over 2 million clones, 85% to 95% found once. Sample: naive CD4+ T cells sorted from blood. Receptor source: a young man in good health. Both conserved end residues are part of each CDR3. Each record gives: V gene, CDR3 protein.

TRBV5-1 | CASSDRGQETQYF
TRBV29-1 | CSVRYGTGGRGTEAFF
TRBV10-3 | CAISVGTYNSPLHF
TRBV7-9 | CASSLELAHNEQFF
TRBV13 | CASSPQRRDRGFSPLHF
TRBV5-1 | CASYPTGGVTEAFF
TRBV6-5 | CASSSADRGTYEQYF
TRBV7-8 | CASSLATTGSGNTIYF
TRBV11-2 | CASSLDRLGTGANVLTF
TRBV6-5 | CASSRSGGNYNEQFF
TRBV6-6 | CASSTSGVGGELFF
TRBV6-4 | CASSPELNTEAFF
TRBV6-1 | CASSETVLYGYTF
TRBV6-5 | CASSPLFSADTQYF
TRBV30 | CAWKGSGRGDTQYF
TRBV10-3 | CAISSTRGAYEQYF
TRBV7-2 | CASSLGAGTPYEQYF
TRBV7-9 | CASTLAGQVLNSPLHF
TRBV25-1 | CASSLPSGNTIYF
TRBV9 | CASSVVGTSGRNEQFF
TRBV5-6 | CASSVPGQDLLGNYGYTF
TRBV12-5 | CASGLQAEPTDTQYF